Sequencing of this T cell receptor beta chain was carried out in a study of blood T cell repertoires in COVID-19 (dated by TCRdb to about 2020). For context, the study as a whole: Samples from collaborators originated in the United States, Italy and Spain and spanned both the acute and convalescent phases of COVID-19. The prospective study material was composed of cDNA or gDNA derived from T cells, B-cell-depleted T cells, or PBMCs. Subjects who had been exposed to COVID-19, were actively infected with it, or had recovered from it provided the deeply sampled blood TCRbeta repertoires that made up the dataset. A freely available public database, intended as a resource for researchers studying the immune response to SARS-CoV-2, is where the repertoires were released. The samples were drawn from two sources: the first 160 participants of the ongoing ImmuneRACE study, and 950 to 1,500 subjects contributed by 6 global collaborators. A de-identified subject ID, COVID-19 status, age in years and sex were almost always included in the sample metadata. Where available, HLA class I and class II types were taken from metadata supplied by the sample provider and were not determined by assay-based typing.

The collaborating institutions used their own protocols to collect whole blood in K2EDTA tubes. Collaborator samples were shipped for TCRbeta analysis as frozen whole blood, isolated PBMCs, or DNA extracted from either sample type. Overall study outcomes, separate from this receptor: Clinical and demographic metadata were provided uncurated, with the amount varying by source and participant.

The immunoSEQ Assay, a bias-controlled multiplex PCR, was used to amplify TCRbeta CDR3 regions from genomic DNA. As for the authors' bioinformatics: The number of nucleated cells in each sample was estimated from the amplification of reference gene primers within the assay. Sequence reads were collapsed and filtered to measure the absolute abundance of every unique TCRbeta CDR3 rearrangement. For each sample, productive Simpson clonality was calculated as the square root of Simpson's diversity index across productive rearrangements. The source is immuneACCESS, and TCRdb retained only in-frame sequences with V and J called. Part of the clones is not carried over; for the studies checked, unresolved V genes explain less than half of this, and the remainder is unexplained. D and trimming come from the DNA, and the V and J calls and clone size come from that table. This sample has over 55,000 clones in its table, and 80% to 90% of those were observed once. The top ten hold approximately 4.3% of the sample.

Comments on this clone: Its target antigen remains unknown. Base-call qualities are not available, and no considerably larger clone is one nucleotide away.

From cysteine to phenylalanine, the CDR3 is 15 amino acids long. Only the CDR3 DNA is retained, 45 bases long and in frame from the first base. CDR1 and CDR2 are read off the germline V gene (reference sequence) as MNHEY and SMNVEV. V trim: 4 bases; J trim: 9 bases; unmatched bases: 12. This receptor was identified in a human donor in a cohort sampled during active COVID-19. The rearranged chain carries TRBV27 and TRBJ2-7, and 10 bases in between align with TRBD1. The sample comprised peripheral blood. The CDR3 reads CASSSTGTGASMQYF. The nucleotides read TGTGCCAGCAGTTCAACAGGGACAGGGGCTTCTATGCAGTACTTC.